These 19 T cell receptor beta chains were sequenced from one sample in a study of long-term antiretroviral therapy in people with HIV. immunoSEQ v3.0 was run at survey level. The protocol was immunoSEQ multiplex PCR, while the TCRdb copy is restricted to in-frame clones and leaves out a portion. The sample has under 25,000 clones, roughly 70% seen once; the top ten hold approximately 9%. The sample was unsorted PBMCs, taken 0.5 years before starting antiretroviral therapy. The receptors here all came from a man aged 18 to 30 with HIV.

The gene calls are TRBV5-1 and TRBJ2-1; 10 bases align to TRBD2. The V gene's germline CDR1 is SGHRS and CDR2 YFSETQ. The length of the CDR3 is 12 residues. With 5 bases clipped from V and 10 bases from J, the junction kept 3 bases outside the gene matches. As DNA, the CDR3 is TGCGCCAGCAGGGTACTAGCGGGAGAGCAGTTCTTC. It yields the protein CASRVLAGEQFF.

This clone was detected a few times. This rearrangement joins TRBV7-3 to TRBJ2-2; TRBD1 aligns across 9 bases. The V gene end was trimmed by 9 bases and the J gene end by 6 bases; junction bases not matched to a gene: 11. Per germline, CDR1 SGHTA and CDR2 FQGTGA. The CDR3 spans 15 residues. CDR3 loop: CASSLTGGTAGELFF. The CDR3 region has the DNA TGTGCCAGTAGTTTGACAGGGGGTACGGCCGGGGAGCTGTTTTTT.

The chain recombines TRBV27 with TRBJ2-2, with TRBD1 as a possible D gene (7 bases). Germline V gives CDR1 MNHEY, CDR2 SMNVEV (reference sequence). The CDR3 consists of 15 residues. Trimming took off 6 bases at V and 5 bases at J, with 16 bases between the two ends. CDR3 nucleotide sequence: TGTGCCAGCAGAGACTGGACAGGAGGGACCGGGGAGCTGTTTTTT. It specifies CASRDWTGGTGELFF.

This chain uses TRBV7-9 with TRBJ2-2; 11 nucleotides agree with TRBD1. CDR1 and CDR2 (germline): SEHNR, FQNEAQ (reference sequence). V lost 4 bases to trimming and J lost 5 bases; unmatched junction nucleotides: 6. CDR3 size: 16 residues. The CDR3 loop reads CASSSGTGGQTGELFF. CDR3 DNA sequence: TGTGCCAGCAGCTCGGGGACAGGGGGACAAACCGGGGAGCTGTTTTTT.

The genes are TRBV2 and TRBJ2-5; 8 bases are shared with TRBD2. V was clipped by 1 base and J by 5 bases; unmatched bases: 12. The CDR3 consists of 17 residues. Germline-derived CDR1 and CDR2 are SNHLY and FYNNEI. The CDR3 reads CASSEEPGLGDGETQYF. The CDR3, as DNA: TGTGCCAGCAGTGAAGAGCCGGGACTAGGGGATGGGGAGACCCAGTACTTC.

The V gene is TRBV18, the J gene TRBJ2-6; 8 positions match TRBD1. V trimming: 3 bases; J trimming: 5 bases; junction bases outside the gene matches: 3. CDR3 length: 15 residues. Germline loops: CDR1 KGHSH, CDR2 LQKENI. The CDR3 is CASSPGQGRANVLTF. In DNA form, the CDR3 reads TGTGCCAGCTCACCCGGACAGGGTAGGGCCAACGTCCTGACTTTC.

Remarks on this clone: This sample includes further DNA sequences coding for the same CDR3. This sequence joins TRBV9 and TRBJ1-2; the match to TRBD1 covers 9 bases. CDR3 length: 16 residues. The ends lost 4 bases at V and 2 bases at J; junction bases unmatched: 9. Germline V CDR1 and CDR2: SGDLS, YYNGEE. The CDR3 loop is CASSPPGTGINYGYTF. DNA of the CDR3: TGTGCCAGCAGCCCACCAGGGACAGGGATCAACTATGGCTACACCTTC. Combining the CDR3 with reference TRBV9 and TRBJ1-2 gives the whole variable domain DSGVTQTPKHLITATGQRVTLRCSPRSGDLSVYWYQQSLDQGLQFLIQYYNGEERAKGNILERFSAQQFPDLHSELNLSSLELGDSALYFCASSPPGTGINYGYTFGSGTRLTVV.

This clone showed up just a few times. DNA of the CDR3: TGTGCCAGCAGTGAATTCGGGTGGAGCACTGAAGCTTTCTTT. Translated, it gives CASSEFGWSTEAFF. V is TRBV25-1 and J is TRBJ1-1, with D unclear. Germline lookup yields CDR1 MGHDK and CDR2 SYGVNS. The germline V and J ends were trimmed by 1 base and 4 bases, with 10 bases remaining between them. This CDR3 region has 14 residues.

The chain recombines TRBV27 with TRBJ2-7; TRBD1 is a possible D gene (5 bases). This CDR3 spans 11 amino acids. Trimming removed 6 bases from V and 7 bases from J, with 10 bases in between. The germline V gene encodes CDR1 MNHEY and CDR2 SMNVEV (reference sequence). As DNA, the CDR3 is TGTGCCAGCAGGGACACTCGAGAGCAGTACTTC. Its translation is CASRDTREQYF.

This clone was observed a few times. The chain is built from TRBV6-5 and TRBJ2-7, with 7 bases aligning to TRBD1. Looked up from germline, CDR1 is MNHEY and CDR2 is SVGAGI. This CDR3 is 14 amino acids long. The junction had 4 bases not matched to a gene; V was cut back by 2 bases and J by 3 bases. The CDR3 bases are TGTGCCAGCAGTTACGAGACAGGGATCTACGAGCAGTACTTC. This codes for CASSYETGIYEQYF.

The chain couples TRBV14 to TRBJ2-4; TRBD1 aligns across 10 bases. From germline, CDR1 is SGHDN and CDR2 FVKESK. Trimming at V came to 0 bases and at J to 8 bases, leaving 4 bases not matched to a gene. The CDR3 spans 15 residues. CDR3 region: CASSQDLDRGDIQYF. The CDR3 DNA follows: TGTGCCAGCAGCCAAGATTTGGACAGGGGGGACATTCAGTACTTC.

J is TRBJ1-2 and V is TRBV5-6; 9 bases fit TRBD1. This CDR3 is 15 amino acids long. The V gene end was trimmed by 3 bases and the J gene end by 5 bases; junction bases not matched to a gene: 8. Looked up from germline, CDR1 is SGHDT and CDR2 is YYEEEE. CDR3: CASSSGTGWSYGYTF. In DNA, the CDR3 is TGTGCCAGCAGCTCCGGGACAGGGTGGTCGTATGGCTACACCTTC.

This clone is categorized as medium-sized (0.01 to 0.1%). The chain links TRBV7-9 to TRBJ2-7; D unclear. The CDR3 extends over 12 amino acids. The germline V gene has CDR1 SEHNR and CDR2 FQNEAQ (reference sequence). Trimming shortened V by 1 base and J by 5 bases, and 6 bases separated the two germline ends. The CDR3 sequence is CASSLGANEQYF. The DNA of the CDR3 is TGTGCCAGCAGCTTAGGTGCTAACGAGCAGTACTTC.

The chain recombines TRBV4-1 with TRBJ1-1, with TRBD1 matching 9 bases. Per the germline V gene, CDR1 is MGHRA and CDR2 is YSYEKL. The CDR3 totals 11 residues. J was trimmed by 11 bases and V by 4 bases; bases with no gene match: 2. CDR3: CASSPGTGAFF. CDR3 coding DNA: TGCGCCAGCAGCCCAGGGACAGGGGCTTTCTTT.

The chain is built from TRBV5-1 and TRBJ1-1; TRBD1 might be the D (6 bases). Trimming shortened V by 6 bases and J by 1 base, and 13 bases separated the two germline ends. The CDR3 length is 14 residues. Germline CDR1 SGHRS, CDR2 YFSETQ. The DNA of the CDR3 is TGCGCCAGCACGCCCGCAGGGGCGAACACTGAAGCTTTCTTT. Residues: CASTPAGANTEAFF.

This clone was seen a handful of times. The chain carries TRBV10-1 and TRBJ1-1; D ambiguous. Germline V gives CDR1 WNHNN, CDR2 SYGVQD (reference sequence). Trimming removed 11 bases from V and 3 bases from J, with 4 bases in between. The CDR3 spans 9 residues. CDR3: CAGDTEAFF. For the CDR3, the DNA is TGCGCCGGTGACACTGAAGCTTTCTTT.

The rearrangement links TRBV10-3 to TRBJ1-2; the D gene is possibly TRBD1 (6 bases). Deletions cut 2 bases from V and 8 bases from J, with 15 bases between. Germline CDR1 and CDR2: ENHRY and SYGVKD. The CDR3 has 14 amino acids. Here the CDR3 reads CAISEPTGTRGYTF. Written as DNA, the CDR3 is TGTGCCATCAGTGAGCCTACAGGGACGAGAGGCTACACCTTC.

The rearrangement uses TRBV28 and TRBJ2-7; D gene ambiguous. Germline CDR1 MDHEN, CDR2 SYDVKM. This CDR3 region has 13 residues. The ends were cut back, 5 bases at V and 2 bases at J, with 10 bases in the middle. The CDR3 sequence is CASSLGPAYEQYF. The CDR3 DNA follows: TGTGCCAGCAGTCTCGGACCGGCCTACGAGCAGTACTTC.

The chain joins TRBV7-6 to TRBJ2-7; TRBD1 matches at 12 bases. Trimming removed 5 bases from V and 6 bases from J; junction bases left unmatched: 8. Looked up from germline, CDR1 is SGHVS and CDR2 is FNYEAQ. This CDR3 contains 15 residues. The chain's CDR3 is CASSLDPGQGAEQYF. The CDR3 DNA follows: TGTGCCAGCAGCCTAGATCCGGGACAGGGGGCCGAGCAGTACTTC.